These 14 T cell receptor beta chains share one sample of origin, sequenced in a study of blood T cell repertoires in COVID-19. Only in-frame clones appear in the TCRdb table, and some are missing; sequencing was by immunoSEQ multiplex PCR. Among around 70,000 clones listed, around 89% were seen once. Specimen: peripheral blood. The receptors stem from a man in his sixties with acute or convalescent COVID-19.

A few counts support this clone. The V and J genes are TRBV12-5 and TRBJ1-1; 7 bases align to TRBD1. Trimming cost V 2 bases and J 5 bases; bases outside gene matches: 8. This CDR3 has 15 residues. Looked up from germline, CDR1 is LGHNT and CDR2 is FRNRAP. CDR3 nucleotides: TGTGCTAGTGGTTTGTCTGCGACAGGGAGGACTGAAGCTTTCTTT. Amino acid sequence: CASGLSATGRTEAFF.

The chain joins TRBV30 to TRBJ2-7; possibly TRBD1 for D (6 bases). Germline V gives CDR1 GTSNPN, CDR2 SVGIG (reference sequence). This CDR3 has 13 amino acids. The ends were cut back, 4 bases at V and 1 base at J, with 11 bases in the middle. The CDR3, as DNA: TGTGCCTGGATCCAGGGGTTTTCCTACGAGCAGTACTTC. Translating it yields CAWIQGFSYEQYF.

The chain recombines TRBV7-2 with TRBJ2-7; 7 nucleotides align to TRBD1. CDR3 size: 13 residues. Losses at the gene ends were 5 bases for V and 0 bases for J; bases not matched to a gene: 1. The germline gives CDR1 SGHTA, CDR2 FQGNSA. This chain's CDR3 is CASSHRGSYEQYF. The DNA of the CDR3 is TGTGCCAGCAGCCACAGGGGCTCCTACGAGCAGTACTTC.

This clone was counted between two and nine times. The chain recombines TRBV27 with TRBJ1-2; D is undetermined. V lost 8 bases and J 4 bases, leaving 14 bases between the germline ends. The germline gives CDR1 MNHEY, CDR2 SMNVEV (reference sequence). The CDR3 runs to 13 residues. The CDR3 DNA reads TGTGCCAGCGGTCCCCTTTCTAGCTATGGCTACACCTTC. It yields the protein CASGPLSSYGYTF.

The rearrangement links TRBV6-1 to TRBJ1-6, with 9 nucleotides matching TRBD1. This CDR3 has 19 residues. Unmatched junction bases numbered 17, after V lost 4 bases and J lost 7 bases. Germline V gene lookup returns CDR1 MNHNS and CDR2 SASEGT. CDR3 protein: CASSARFEAQGARNSPLHF. The CDR3 nucleotides are TGTGCCAGCAGTGCCCGGTTCGAGGCACAGGGGGCGCGGAATTCACCCCTCCACTTT.

The J gene is TRBJ1-5, the V gene TRBV10-3; 7 positions match TRBD1. Germline assignment: CDR1 ENHRY and CDR2 SYGVKD. The CDR3 is 13 residues long. Unmatched junction bases numbered 10, after V lost 10 bases and J lost 7 bases. The CDR3 protein is CATTQGMEQPQHF. The CDR3 coding sequence is TGTGCCACCACACAGGGGATGGAGCAGCCCCAGCATTTT.

The chain recombines TRBV6-5 with TRBJ1-2; 7 bases agree with TRBD1. CDR3 length equals 14 residues. The germline CDR1 and CDR2 sequences are MNHEY and SVGAGI. Trimming took 6 bases from V and 7 from J; bases not matched to a gene: 11. CDR3 sequence: CASRTPGTASGYTF. The CDR3 DNA sequence: TGTGCCAGCAGGACCCCGGGGACAGCTAGTGGCTACACCTTC.

The gene calls are TRBV6-1 and TRBJ1-4; perhaps TRBD1 as D (6 bases). The V end lost 2 bases, the J end lost 6 bases, and 13 bases lay between the germline ends. Germline V gene lookup returns CDR1 MNHNS and CDR2 SASEGT. The CDR3 length is 15 residues. The CDR3, as DNA: TGTGCCAGCAGTGAACGAGGGGGTAGGGATGAAAAACTGTTTTTT. Protein: CASSERGGRDEKLFF.

This clone was detected only once. The CDR3 bases are TGTGCCACCAGTGATATCATGCAGGGGTCCGGGGAGCTGTTTTTT. Its protein product is CATSDIMQGSGELFF. The V call is TRBV24-1, the J call TRBJ2-2, with D perhaps matching TRBD1 (6 bases). The germline CDR1 and CDR2 sequences are KGHDR and SFDVKD. The CDR3 has 15 residues. V was clipped by 3 bases and J by 6 bases, with 13 bases between them.

The CDR3 coding sequence is TGTGCCAGCAGCCAAGATCGGGAGGGAGGCTACGAGCAGTACTTC. Translating gives CASSQDREGGYEQYF. J is TRBJ2-7 and V is TRBV4-2, with 8 nucleotides matching TRBD2. V dropped 0 bases and J dropped 3; count of bases not matched to a gene: 4. This CDR3 is 15 amino acids long. Germline V gene lookup returns CDR1 LGHNA and CDR2 YNFKEQ.

In DNA, the CDR3 is TGTGCCAGCAGTCAAAGGGGCCGGGACACCGGGGAGCTGTTTTTT. It encodes CASSQRGRDTGELFF. V is TRBV6-5 and J is TRBJ2-2; a weak D match, TRBD1 (5 bases). Trimming stripped 5 bases from V and 3 bases from J, with 13 bases between. Germline V gene sequence: CDR1 MNHEY, CDR2 SVGAGI. The CDR3 covers 15 residues.

This clone was detected once. The chain links TRBV29-1 to TRBJ2-5; 13 nucleotides agree with TRBD2. This CDR3 region has 14 residues. Germline V gene sequence: CDR1 SQVTM, CDR2 ANQGSEA. After removal of 7 bases from V and 5 bases from J, the junction contained 7 bases not matched to a gene. The CDR3 bases are TGCAGCGGCAGGACTAGCGGGGGTCCGGAGACCCAGTACTTC. Its translation: CSGRTSGGPETQYF.

J is TRBJ1-2 and V is TRBV5-1; TRBD1 is a possible D gene (5 bases). From germline, CDR1 is SGHRS and CDR2 YFSETQ. Trimming cost V 0 bases and J 5 bases, with 8 bases left between them. The CDR3 sequence is 13 residues long. The CDR3 reads CASSLAGGYGYTF. For the CDR3, the DNA is TGCGCCAGCAGCTTGGCCGGGGGTTATGGCTACACCTTC.

This rearrangement joins TRBV7-2 to TRBJ2-4; TRBD2 agrees at 12 bases. CDR1 SGHTA and CDR2 FQGNSA come from the germline V gene. The CDR3 spans 15 residues. Germline trimming cut 4 bases from V and 7 bases from J; bases unmatched to any gene: 5. The CDR3 loop is CASSSSGGASNIQYF. In DNA form, the CDR3 reads TGTGCCAGCAGCTCTAGCGGGGGGGCCTCGAACATTCAGTACTTC.